These 20 T cell receptor beta chains were all obtained from the same sample, sequenced in a study of T cell responses to AZD1222 COVID-19 vaccine (dated by TCRdb to the early 2020s). The library was produced with the immunoSEQ multiplex PCR assay. The clones in this table, taken by TCRdb from immuneACCESS, are in-frame only. Not every clone is retained; where verified, under half of the shortfall comes from an unresolved V gene, and the cause of the rest is unknown. The sample table contains 95,000 to 100,000 clones; only one count was recorded for around 87% of them. In total, the top ten clones hold 10% of the sample. In the paper's terms, the time point label means: about 28 days (+/-7) after the second vaccine dose. The material sequenced was peripheral blood, taken 28 days after the second AZD1222 dose. The receptors were gathered from an adult who received the AZD1222 COVID-19 vaccine.

This chain joins TRBV3-1 (or the pseudogene TRBV3-2) and TRBJ2-2; a possible D gene is TRBD1 (5 bases). Germline V gene lookup returns CDR1 LGHDT and CDR2 YNNKEL (reference sequence). The V end lost 2 bases, the J end lost 3 bases, and 10 bases lay between the germline ends. CDR3 length equals 15 residues. The DNA for the CDR3 is TGTGCCAGCAGCCAAAGGGCAGGGTACACCGGGGAGCTGTTTTTT. Translating it yields CASSQRAGYTGELFF.

V usage is TRBV9 and J usage is TRBJ2-1; 8 nucleotides align to TRBD2. After removal of 0 bases from V and 7 bases from J, the junction contained 6 bases not matched to a gene. The CDR3 runs to 15 residues. Per the germline V gene, CDR1 is SGDLS and CDR2 is YYNGEE. CDR3 sequence: CASSVGPGGPNEQFF. CDR3 sequence (DNA): TGTGCCAGCAGCGTAGGACCGGGGGGGCCGAATGAGCAGTTCTTC.

This sequence joins TRBV10-3 and TRBJ2-5, with TRBD2 as a possible D gene (7 bases). The CDR3 is 14 residues long. Trimming left V 3 bases short and J 9 bases short, with 17 bases between. Germline V gene data show CDR1 as ENHRY and CDR2 as SYGVKD. This CDR3 is CAISDNFEGGAQYF. The CDR3 DNA follows: TGTGCCATCAGTGATAACTTCGAAGGGGGGGCCCAGTACTTC.

J is TRBJ2-2 and V is TRBV3-1 (or the pseudogene TRBV3-2), with 7 bases that match TRBD2. Germline CDR1 and CDR2: LGHDT and YNNKEL (reference sequence). CDR3 length: 14 amino acids. With V trimmed by 1 base and J by 4 bases, 0 bases remained unmatched. CDR3 DNA sequence: TGTGCCAGCAGCCAAGTAGCGGGCACCGGGGAGCTGTTTTTT. Translated: CASSQVAGTGELFF.

The chain employs TRBV2 and TRBJ2-5; no reliable D call. The CDR3 has 11 amino acids. V lost 6 bases and J 2 bases, leaving 4 bases between the germline ends. Germline loops: CDR1 SNHLY, CDR2 FYNNEI. CDR3 loop: CASREQETQYF. Written as DNA, the CDR3 is TGTGCCAGCAGGGAACAAGAGACCCAGTACTTC. Looking up the rest from reference TRBV2 and TRBJ2-5 gives the full variable domain: EPEVTQTPSHQVTQMGQEVILRCVPISNHLYFYWYRQILGQKVEFLVSFYNNEISEKSEIFDDQFSVERPDGSNFTLKIRSTKLEDSAMYFCASREQETQYFGPGTRLLVL.

This chain links TRBV2 with TRBJ1-1; D is unclear. This CDR3 spans 13 amino acids. Trimming took 8 bases from V and 1 from J, leaving 11 bases between them. Germline values: CDR1 SNHLY, CDR2 FYNNEI. The CDR3: CASVSERNTEAFF. The CDR3 DNA reads TGTGCCAGCGTGAGTGAGAGGAACACTGAAGCTTTCTTT.

The gene calls are TRBV5-4 and TRBJ2-1; possibly TRBD2 for D (5 bases). This CDR3 spans 14 amino acids. Trimming removed 2 bases at V and 9 bases at J, with 15 bases between. CDR1 and CDR2 from the germline V gene are SGHNT and YYREEE (reference sequence). The CDR3 region is CASSFWTPAGEQFF. CDR3 DNA: TGTGCCAGCAGCTTCTGGACTCCCGCAGGTGAGCAGTTCTTC.

J is TRBJ1-6 and V is TRBV7-9; D is uncertain. CDR1 is SEHNR, CDR2 FQNEAQ, per germline (reference sequence). V was cut by 1 base and J by 10 bases, with 5 bases left in between. The CDR3 runs to 12 residues. The CDR3 DNA sequence: TGTGCCAGCAGCTTAGTCAACTCACCCCTCCACTTT. Its protein is CASSLVNSPLHF. Using reference TRBV7-9 and TRBJ1-6 for the parts outside the CDR3, the full variable domain is DTGVSQNPRHKITKRGQNVTFRCDPISEHNRLYWYRQTLGQGPEFLTYFQNEAQLEKSRLLSDRFSAERPKGSFSTLEIQRTEQGDSAMYLCASSLVNSPLHFGNGTRLTVT.

The V gene is TRBV28, the J gene TRBJ2-1; the D is unclear. Germline CDR1 and CDR2: MDHEN and SYDVKM. The ends were cut back, 2 bases at V and 3 bases at J, with 14 bases in the middle. This CDR3 comprises 16 residues. CDR3 in DNA: TGTGCCAGCAGTTTAAGGTCTTTGCGGATCTACAATGAGCAGTTCTTC. Protein product: CASSLRSLRIYNEQFF. The whole variable domain, filled in from reference TRBV28 and TRBJ2-1, reads DVKVTQSSRYLVKRTGEKVFLECVQDMDHENMFWYRQDPGLGLRLIYFSYDVKMKEKGDIPEGYSVSREKKERFSLILESASTNQTSMYLCASSLRSLRIYNEQFFGPGTRLTVL.

V and J are TRBV20-1 and TRBJ1-2; D gene uncertain. The CDR3 is 10 amino acids. Trimming removed 5 bases from V and 4 bases from J, with 5 bases in between. From germline, CDR1 is DFQATT and CDR2 SNEGSKA (reference sequence). The CDR3 region is CSAAAYGYTF. The CDR3 nucleotides read TGCAGTGCTGCCGCCTATGGCTACACCTTC.

In nucleotides, the CDR3 is TGTGCCAGCAGCCCCGTTGGGACGACTAACTATGGCTACACCTTC. Encoded protein: CASSPVGTTNYGYTF. The chain has TRBV7-2 and TRBJ1-2; TRBD1 is a possible D gene (5 bases). The CDR3 contains 15 residues. Trimming took off 5 bases at V and 0 bases at J, with 13 bases between the two ends. Germline-derived CDR1 and CDR2 are SGHTA and FQGNSA.

The J gene is TRBJ1-1, the V gene TRBV30; the D gene is possibly TRBD1 (5 bases). This CDR3 contains 15 residues. Germline CDR1 GTSNPN, CDR2 SVGIG (reference sequence). Trimming removed 7 bases from V and 0 bases from J, with 18 bases in between. The CDR3 nucleotides are TGTGCCTCGGGGGGGAGGGGTCGAATGAACACTGAAGCTTTCTTT. Its translation is CASGGRGRMNTEAFF.

This chain connects TRBV9 to TRBJ2-7, with unresolved D. Germline V gene sequence: CDR1 SGDLS, CDR2 YYNGEE. The CDR3 loop spans 13 amino acids. V dropped 4 bases and J dropped 3 bases, with 11 bases sitting between them. This chain's CDR3 is CASSSPGRYEQYF. The CDR3 bases are TGTGCCAGCAGCTCTCCGGGCCGCTACGAGCAGTACTTC.

The chain couples TRBV11-3 to TRBJ2-6; D is unclear. The CDR3 runs 18 residues. The ends were cut back, 5 bases at V and 5 bases at J, with 22 bases in the middle. The germline gives CDR1 SGHNT, CDR2 YENEEA. The CDR3 DNA follows: TGTGCCAGCAGCAGCAGGCGCGATCTACAAAGTCGGGCCAACGTCCTGACTTTC. Amino acid sequence: CASSSRRDLQSRANVLTF.

The J gene is TRBJ2-7, the V gene TRBV7-3, with 9 bases identical to TRBD1. CDR3 size: 15 residues. V shed 1 base, J shed 6 bases, and the junction held 7 bases outside the gene matches. CDR1 and CDR2 from the germline V gene are SGHTA and FQGTGA. CDR3 coding DNA: TGTGCCAGCAGCTTAAAGGGACAGGGTTCGGGCGAGCAGTACTTC. Translating gives CASSLKGQGSGEQYF.

The genes are TRBV7-6 and TRBJ2-7, with 7 bases aligning to TRBD1. Germline CDR1 is SGHVS and CDR2 is FNYEAQ. The CDR3 is 14 amino acids. V trimming: 1 base; J trimming: 2 bases; junction bases outside the gene matches: 2. The chain's CDR3 is CASSLGQGAYEQYF. CDR3 nucleotides: TGTGCCAGCAGCTTAGGGCAGGGGGCCTACGAGCAGTACTTC.

The gene calls are TRBV9 and TRBJ1-5, with TRBD1 matching over 7 bases. Germline CDR1 and CDR2: SGDLS and YYNGEE. V was clipped by 5 bases and J by 3 bases; unmatched bases: 8. The CDR3 spans 15 residues. CDR3 bases: TGTGCCAGCAGTGTCGGGACAGCCGACAATCAGCCCCAGCATTTT. As protein: CASSVGTADNQPQHF.

The chain carries TRBV11-3 and TRBJ2-1; 11 bases match TRBD1. Germline assignment: CDR1 SGHNT and CDR2 YENEEA. The CDR3 is 15 residues long. The junction had 9 bases not matched to a gene; V was cut back by 5 bases and J by 9 bases. This CDR3 is CASSQRTGGLGEQFF. CDR3 coding DNA: TGTGCCAGCAGCCAACGGACAGGGGGCTTGGGTGAGCAGTTCTTC.

The chain couples TRBV5-4 to TRBJ1-3, with 8 nucleotides matching TRBD1. Germline V gives CDR1 SGHNT, CDR2 YYREEE (reference sequence). J was trimmed by 4 bases and V by 2 bases; bases with no gene match: 11. The CDR3 runs 17 residues. CDR3 protein: CASSLEPQGAPGNTIYF. The CDR3 DNA reads as TGTGCCAGCAGCTTAGAACCTCAGGGGGCGCCGGGAAACACCATATATTTT.

The rearrangement joins TRBV23-1 to TRBJ2-7; D not certain. TRBV23-1 is labeled an ORF, and its function is uncertain. V lost 1 base and J lost 6, with 13 bases in between. The CDR3 sequence is 14 residues long. CDR3 amino acids: CASSQLQESVEQYF. CDR3 in DNA: TGCGCCAGCAGTCAATTGCAGGAGTCGGTCGAGCAGTACTTC.